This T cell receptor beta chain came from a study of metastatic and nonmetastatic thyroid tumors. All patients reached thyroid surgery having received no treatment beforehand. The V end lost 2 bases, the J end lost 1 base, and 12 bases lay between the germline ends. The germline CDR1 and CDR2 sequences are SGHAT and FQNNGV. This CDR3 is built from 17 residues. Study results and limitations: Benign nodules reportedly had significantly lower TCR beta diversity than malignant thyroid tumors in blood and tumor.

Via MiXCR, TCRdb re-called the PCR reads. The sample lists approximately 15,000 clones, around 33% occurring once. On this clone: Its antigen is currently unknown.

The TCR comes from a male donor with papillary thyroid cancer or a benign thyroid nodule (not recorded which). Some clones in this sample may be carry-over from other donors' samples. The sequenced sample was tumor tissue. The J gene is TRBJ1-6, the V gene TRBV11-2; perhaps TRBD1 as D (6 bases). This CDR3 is CASSLQGRRSYNSPLHF. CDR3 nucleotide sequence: TGTGCCAGCAGCTTACAGGGGCGCAGATCCTATAATTCACCCCTCCACTTT.